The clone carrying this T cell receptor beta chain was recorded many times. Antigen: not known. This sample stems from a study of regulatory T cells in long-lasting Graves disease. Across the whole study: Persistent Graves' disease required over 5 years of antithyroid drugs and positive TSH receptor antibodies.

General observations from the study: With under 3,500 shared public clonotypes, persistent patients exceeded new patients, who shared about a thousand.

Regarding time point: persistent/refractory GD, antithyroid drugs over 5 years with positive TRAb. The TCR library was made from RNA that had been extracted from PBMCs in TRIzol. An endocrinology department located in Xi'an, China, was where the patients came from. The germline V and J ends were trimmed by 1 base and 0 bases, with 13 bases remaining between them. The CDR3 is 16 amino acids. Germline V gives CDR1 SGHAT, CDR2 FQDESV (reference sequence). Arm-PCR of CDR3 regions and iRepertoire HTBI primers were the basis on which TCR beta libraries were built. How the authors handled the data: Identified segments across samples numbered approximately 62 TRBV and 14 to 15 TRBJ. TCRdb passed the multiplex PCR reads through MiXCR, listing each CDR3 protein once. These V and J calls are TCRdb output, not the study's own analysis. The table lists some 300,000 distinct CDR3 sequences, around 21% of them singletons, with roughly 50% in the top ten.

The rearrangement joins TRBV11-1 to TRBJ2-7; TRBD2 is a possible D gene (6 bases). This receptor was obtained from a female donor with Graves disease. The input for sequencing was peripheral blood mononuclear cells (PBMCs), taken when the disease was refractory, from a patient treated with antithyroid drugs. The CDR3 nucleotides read TGTGCCAGCAGCTTAGAGGGAGGATCGATCTCCTACGAGCAGTACTTC. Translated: CASSLEGGSISYEQYF.